These 28 T cell receptor beta chains were all obtained from the same sample, sequenced in a study of blood T cell repertoires in COVID-19. The assay was immunoSEQ multiplex PCR, and TCRdb's table has in-frame clones only and misses some. The sample consists of 250,000 to 300,000 clones, approximately 90% of them appearing once. The sequenced material came from PBMCs or T cells enriched from blood (not recorded which). All receptors derive from a woman between 40 and 55 years old with acute COVID-19.

This rearrangement joins TRBV24-1 to TRBJ2-2; tentatively, D is TRBD1 (6 bases). This CDR3 comprises 17 residues. Looked up from germline, CDR1 is KGHDR and CDR2 is SFDVKD. V lost 3 bases, J lost 0 bases, and 13 bases lay in between. CDR3 protein: CATSDPSGAPNTGELFF. For the CDR3, the DNA is TGTGCCACCAGTGATCCCTCAGGGGCCCCGAACACCGGGGAGCTGTTTTTT.

V usage is TRBV14 and J usage is TRBJ1-2; no clear D gene. The CDR3 extends over 14 amino acids. The V and J ends lost 0 bases and 2 bases respectively, with 7 bases between them. Per the germline V gene, CDR1 is SGHDN and CDR2 is FVKESK. CDR3 nucleotides: TGTGCCAGCAGCCAAGATAGATGGAACTATGGCTACACCTTC. This encodes CASSQDRWNYGYTF. Using reference TRBV14 and TRBJ1-2 for the parts outside the CDR3, the full variable domain is EAGVTQFPSHSVIEKGQTVTLRCDPISGHDNLYWYRRVMGKEIKFLLHFVKESKQDESGMPNNRFLAERTGGTYSTLKVQPAELEDSGVYFCASSQDRWNYGYTFGSGTRLTVV.

This clone was counted a single time. The chain has TRBV6-5 and TRBJ1-6; the match to TRBD1 covers 7 bases. With V trimmed by 3 bases and J by 7 bases, 6 bases remained unmatched. The CDR3 is made up of 15 amino acids. Germline assignment: CDR1 MNHEY and CDR2 SVGAGI. The CDR3 region has the DNA TGTGCCAGCAGTTATAACCGGGACAGCAATTCACCCCTCCACTTT. Protein sequence: CASSYNRDSNSPLHF.

CDR3 amino acids: CASSSNTGVGLNNEQFF. The CDR3 DNA reads TGTGCCAGCAGCTCCAACACAGGGGTGGGCTTAAACAATGAGCAGTTCTTC. V usage is TRBV11-2 and J usage is TRBJ2-1, with 7 bases aligning to TRBD1. CDR1 is SGHAT and CDR2 is FQNNGV in the germline V gene. The CDR3 loop spans 17 amino acids. Trimming took 4 bases from V and 5 from J; bases not matched to a gene: 14.

This clone was observed a handful of times. The rearrangement uses TRBV29-1 and TRBJ2-7; TRBD2 aligns across 8 bases. Germline assignment: CDR1 SQVTM and CDR2 ANQGSEA. The V and J ends lost 2 bases and 4 bases, in that order; junction bases with no gene match: 1. CDR3 length equals 12 residues. CDR3: CSVERGGYEQYF. The CDR3 bases are TGCAGCGTTGAACGGGGGGGATACGAGCAGTACTTC.

V and J are TRBV7-8 and TRBJ2-6, with TRBD1 matching 10 bases. The V segment lost 1 base and the J segment 1 base; nucleotides outside the gene matches: 1. This CDR3 spans 17 amino acids. The germline V gene has CDR1 SGHVS and CDR2 FQNEAQ. In nucleotides, the CDR3 is TGTGCCAGCAGCTTAGGGGACAGGGGTTCTGGGGCCAACGTCCTGACTTTC. Protein product: CASSLGDRGSGANVLTF.

The chain employs TRBV11-2 and TRBJ2-7; TRBD2 aligns across 13 bases. Per the germline V gene, CDR1 is SGHAT and CDR2 is FQNNGV. The CDR3 has 17 amino acids. Trimming took 3 bases from V and 1 from J; bases not matched to a gene: 6. The DNA for the CDR3 is TGTGCCAGCAGCTTTCGACTAGCGGGGGGCCAATCCTACGAGCAGTACTTC. Amino acid sequence: CASSFRLAGGQSYEQYF. Using reference TRBV11-2 and TRBJ2-7 for the parts outside the CDR3, the full variable domain is EAGVAQSPRYKIIEKRQSVAFWCNPISGHATLYWYQQILGQGPKLLIQFQNNGVVDDSQLPKDRFSAERLKGVDSTLKIQPAKLEDSAVYLCASSFRLAGGQSYEQYFGPGTRLTVT.

This clone has just one count. The V call is TRBV27, the J call TRBJ1-1; D uncertain. CDR3 length equals 17 residues. V lost 8 bases and J 1 base, leaving 23 bases between the germline ends. Per the germline V gene, CDR1 is MNHEY and CDR2 is SMNVEV (reference sequence). CDR3 loop: CASAAAVAELGNTEAFF. CDR3 DNA sequence: TGTGCCAGCGCCGCGGCCGTGGCCGAGTTGGGGAACACTGAAGCTTTCTTT.

The chain joins TRBV13 to TRBJ2-2; tentatively, D is TRBD2 (6 bases). Trimming shortened V by 2 bases and J by 4 bases, and 14 bases separated the two germline ends. The CDR3 has 16 amino acids. CDR1 PRHDT and CDR2 FYEKMQ come from the germline V gene (reference sequence). CDR3 region: CASSLRRFGGTGELFF. CDR3 DNA sequence: TGTGCCAGCAGCTTAAGGCGGTTCGGGGGCACCGGGGAGCTGTTTTTT.

The chain uses TRBV19 and TRBJ2-6; the D gene is possibly TRBD1 (6 bases). The V gene's germline CDR1 is LNHDA and CDR2 SQIVND (reference sequence). The CDR3 extends over 17 amino acids. The V end was cut by 1 base, the J end by 0 bases, with 10 bases between. The CDR3 protein is CASSIGQGSSGANVLTF. The CDR3 bases are TGTGCCAGTAGTATAGGCCAGGGGAGCTCTGGGGCCAACGTCCTGACTTTC. Full variable domain (missing parts from reference TRBV19 and TRBJ2-6): DGGITQSPKYLFRKEGQNVTLSCEQNLNHDAMYWYRQDPGQGLRLIYYSQIVNDFQKGDIAEGYSVSREKKESFPLTVTSAQKNPTAFYLCASSIGQGSSGANVLTFGAGSRLTVL.

The chain couples TRBV7-2 to TRBJ2-1; 8 positions match TRBD2. J lost 4 bases, V lost 5 bases, and 7 bases had no gene match. From germline, CDR1 is SGHTA and CDR2 FQGNSA. CDR3 length: 15 amino acids. The CDR3 loop reads CASSMSGGRYNEQFF. CDR3 nucleotide sequence: TGTGCCAGCAGCATGAGCGGGGGCCGATACAATGAGCAGTTCTTC.

The chain links TRBV11-2 to TRBJ2-2, with TRBD2 matching 15 bases. The CDR3 sequence is 15 residues long. The trim removed 5 bases at V and 10 bases at J, leaving 5 bases unmatched. CDR1 and CDR2 from the germline V gene are SGHAT and FQNNGV. As DNA, the CDR3 is TGTGCCAGCAGCCCGGGGACTAGCGGGGGGTTGGAGCTGTTTTTT. Translated, it gives CASSPGTSGGLELFF.

The chain is built from TRBV2 and TRBJ1-6; D may be TRBD1 (6 bases). The CDR3 has 16 amino acids. V lost 5 bases and J 10 bases, leaving 21 bases between the germline ends. Germline V gene sequence: CDR1 SNHLY, CDR2 FYNNEI. CDR3 sequence reads: CASSRSTGLRASPLHF. The CDR3 bases are TGTGCCAGCAGTCGATCTACAGGGCTTCGGGCGTCACCCCTCCACTTT. The whole variable domain, filled in from reference TRBV2 and TRBJ1-6, reads EPEVTQTPSHQVTQMGQEVILRCVPISNHLYFYWYRQILGQKVEFLVSFYNNEISEKSEIFDDQFSVERPDGSNFTLKIRSTKLEDSAMYFCASSRSTGLRASPLHFGNGTRLTVT.

The genes are TRBV7-9 and TRBJ2-7; 7 nucleotides line up with TRBD1. Unmatched junction bases numbered 10, after V lost 0 bases and J lost 2 bases. CDR1 SEHNR and CDR2 FQNEAQ come from the germline V gene (reference sequence). The CDR3 runs to 17 residues. The CDR3 sequence is CASSLALGQSIPYEQYF. Here the CDR3 DNA reads TGTGCCAGCAGCTTAGCCCTGGGACAGTCGATTCCCTACGAGCAGTACTTC.

The genes are TRBV6-1 and TRBJ1-2; 8 bases line up with TRBD1. V dropped 3 bases and J dropped 8; count of bases not matched to a gene: 5. CDR1 and CDR2 from the germline V gene are MNHNS and SASEGT. This CDR3 region has 13 residues. CDR3 region: CASSDQGAVGYTF. CDR3 sequence (DNA): TGTGCCAGCAGTGACCAGGGGGCGGTAGGCTACACCTTC.

The rearrangement links TRBV5-1 to TRBJ2-5; 7 bases fit TRBD1. J was trimmed by 4 bases and V by 1 base; bases with no gene match: 7. CDR3 length equals 15 residues. Per the germline V gene, CDR1 is SGHRS and CDR2 is YFSETQ. In DNA, the CDR3 is TGCGCCAGCAGCTTGAGTGTAGGGGGCTCAGAGACCCAGTACTTC. Residues: CASSLSVGGSETQYF.

CDR3 sequence reads: CAITSDRAYEQYF. The CDR3 DNA follows: TGTGCCATCACCAGTGACAGGGCTTACGAGCAGTACTTC. The chain links TRBV10-3 to TRBJ2-7; 7 nucleotides align to TRBD1. The CDR3 totals 13 residues. Germline V lookup: CDR1 ENHRY, CDR2 SYGVKD. Trimming cost V 7 bases and J 4 bases; bases outside gene matches: 7.

The chain is built from TRBV18 and TRBJ1-2, with no clear D. CDR3 length: 17 residues. Germline CDR1 is KGHSH and CDR2 is LQKENI. Deletions cut 2 bases from V and 6 bases from J, with 22 bases between. CDR3 sequence reads: CASSPKRIRLLEDGYTF. In DNA form, the CDR3 reads TGTGCCAGCTCACCAAAAAGAATACGCCTTCTGGAGGATGGCTACACCTTC.

The rearrangement joins TRBV4-1 to TRBJ2-7; 10 bases match TRBD2. CDR3 length: 16 residues. Germline V gene data show CDR1 as MGHRA and CDR2 as YSYEKL. The V gene end was trimmed by 4 bases and the J gene end by 2 bases; junction bases not matched to a gene: 8. CDR3 loop: CASSLAGGTQTYEQYF. In nucleotides, the CDR3 is TGCGCCAGCAGCCTAGCGGGAGGCACTCAAACCTACGAGCAGTACTTC.

This clone was found once. The chain recombines TRBV7-2 with TRBJ2-3; TRBD1 aligns across 8 bases. Germline V gene data show CDR1 as SGHTA and CDR2 as FQGNSA. The ends lost 6 bases at V and 7 bases at J; junction bases unmatched: 12. The CDR3 is 15 amino acids. This chain's CDR3 is CASSLGQVVGNTQYF. The DNA for the CDR3 is TGTGCCAGCAGTTTGGGACAGGTAGTTGGGAATACGCAGTATTTT. Full variable domain (remainder filled in from reference TRBV7-2 and TRBJ2-3): GAGVSQSPSNKVTEKGKDVELRCDPISGHTALYWYRQSLGQGLEFLIYFQGNSAPDKSGLPSDRFSAERTGGSVSTLTIQRTQQEDSAVYLCASSLGQVVGNTQYFGPGTRLTVL.

The chain employs TRBV28 and TRBJ2-3, with 9 bases fitting TRBD2. CDR3 length: 18 residues. CDR1 is MDHEN and CDR2 is SYDVKM in the germline V gene. The J segment lost 0 bases and the V segment lost 2 bases, leaving 9 bases of the junction unmatched. The CDR3 is CASSLSLAGTASTDTQYF. As DNA, the CDR3 is TGTGCCAGCAGTTTAAGTCTAGCGGGGACTGCTAGCACAGATACGCAGTATTTT.

The chain is built from TRBV24-1 and TRBJ1-1; D is uncertain. V was clipped by 6 bases and J by 1 base, with 14 bases between them. The germline CDR1 and CDR2 sequences are KGHDR and SFDVKD. The CDR3 consists of 15 residues. CDR3: CATSTTRGENTEAFF. The CDR3 DNA follows: TGTGCCACCAGTACAACTCGGGGAGAGAACACTGAAGCTTTCTTT.

V gene TRBV7-6 combines with J gene TRBJ1-3; 7 bases align to TRBD1. The CDR3 extends over 17 amino acids. Germline trimming cut 5 bases from V and 0 bases from J; bases unmatched to any gene: 10. In germline, CDR1 is SGHVS, CDR2 FNYEAQ. DNA for the CDR3: TGTGCCAGCAGCCCGCGACAGGGCCCCAGCTCTGGAAACACCATATATTTT. The encoded protein is CASSPRQGPSSGNTIYF.

The J gene is TRBJ2-2, the V gene TRBV7-9; TRBD2 matches at 8 bases. Germline CDR1 reads SEHNR; CDR2 reads FQNEAQ (reference sequence). This CDR3 spans 17 amino acids. V shed 2 bases, J shed 3 bases, and the junction held 8 bases outside the gene matches. CDR3 residues: CASSLRGGGPDTGELFF. The CDR3 coding sequence is TGTGCCAGCAGCTTAAGGGGCGGGGGGCCGGACACCGGGGAGCTGTTTTTT.

This sequence joins TRBV28 and TRBJ1-1; 10 bases map to TRBD1. CDR3 length: 15 amino acids. J lost 3 bases, V lost 6 bases, and 7 bases had no gene match. Per germline, CDR1 MDHEN and CDR2 SYDVKM. The CDR3 DNA reads as TGTGCCAGCAGGACAATTGGACAGGGGGACACTGAAGCTTTCTTT. Its translation: CASRTIGQGDTEAFF.

The chain links TRBV7-2 to TRBJ1-1; 8 bases line up with TRBD1. V shed 4 bases, J shed 1 base, and the junction held 5 bases outside the gene matches. CDR3 length: 15 amino acids. CDR1 is SGHTA and CDR2 is FQGNSA in the germline V gene. CDR3 residues: CASSSNQGANTEAFF. The CDR3 nucleotides are TGTGCCAGCAGCTCAAACCAGGGGGCGAACACTGAAGCTTTCTTT.

The chain uses TRBV3-1 (or the pseudogene TRBV3-2) and TRBJ1-1; 11 nucleotides align to TRBD1. The length of the CDR3 is 17 residues. Trimming at V came to 0 bases and at J to 10 bases, leaving 13 bases not matched to a gene. Germline V gene data show CDR1 as LGHDT and CDR2 as YNNKEL (reference sequence). This chain's CDR3 is CASSQDEVRTGGRGAFF. CDR3 in DNA: TGTGCCAGCAGCCAAGACGAAGTCAGGACAGGGGGCCGGGGAGCTTTCTTT.

The rearrangement links TRBV2 to TRBJ2-2, with a weak D call TRBD1 (6 bases). Germline V CDR1 and CDR2: SNHLY, FYNNEI. The CDR3 runs to 16 residues. The V gene lost 3 bases and the J gene lost 5 bases, with 16 bases spanning the gap. CDR3 protein: CASSDNGQTVTGELFF. The CDR3 DNA follows: TGTGCCAGCAGTGATAATGGACAGACTGTAACCGGGGAGCTGTTTTTT.